Following are 5 T cell receptor beta chains from one sample sequenced in a study of blood T cell repertoires in COVID-19 (dated by TCRdb to about 2020). Library construction relied on the immunoSEQ multiplex PCR assay. TCRdb took over this immuneACCESS table, retaining in-frame rearrangements with V and J assigned. Such tables are incomplete; in checked studies, under half of the missing clones stem from an unresolved V gene, and the remainder is unexplained. A total of approximately 220,000 clones appear in this sample, 70% to 90% of them only once. Over 2% of the sample lies in the top ten. The sequenced material came from peripheral blood. Receptors were obtained from a woman aged 45-65 years with acute or convalescent COVID-19.

The rearrangement uses TRBV18 and TRBJ2-7; 12 bases line up with TRBD1. The CDR3 is 16 amino acids. Germline values: CDR1 KGHSH, CDR2 LQKENI. Trimming removed 1 base from V and 4 bases from J; junction bases left unmatched: 5. This CDR3 reads CASSPLGGQGAYEQYF. The CDR3 DNA is TGTGCCAGCTCACCACTGGGGGGACAGGGGGCTTACGAGCAGTACTTC.

The chain recombines TRBV14 with TRBJ2-7; D remains unclear. V was pared by 0 bases and J by 11 bases, with 11 bases between. The CDR3 is 12 residues long. Germline V gene sequence: CDR1 SGHDN, CDR2 FVKESK. CDR3 region: CASSQDRPEEYF. CDR3 coding DNA: TGTGCCAGCAGCCAAGATCGGCCAGAGGAGTACTTC.

V gene TRBV21-1 combines with J gene TRBJ2-7; TRBD1 is the table's D call and was not checked against the DNA. TRBV21-1 is designated a pseudogene. The CDR3 has 19 amino acids. Here the CDR3 DNA reads TGTGCCAGCAGCAAAGTCCCCCCACAGAGCCTGCCCAGGGCCTACGAGCAGTACTTC. Translated: CASSKVPPQSLPRAYEQYF.

A remark on this clone: The sample has other DNA sequences that encode this CDR3 too. V usage is TRBV10-1 and J usage is TRBJ2-3; unclear D gene. The CDR3 covers 12 residues. The V and J ends lost 5 bases and 2 bases respectively, with 5 bases between them. Germline V gene lookup returns CDR1 WNHNN and CDR2 SYGVQD (reference sequence). The CDR3 bases are TGCGCCAGCAGTTACTCCACAGATACGCAGTATTTT. Its translation: CASSYSTDTQYF.

A word on this clone: Distinct nucleotide sequences in the sample also encode this CDR3. The genes are TRBV9 and TRBJ2-1, with a tentative D call TRBD2 (5 bases). Trimming pared 0 bases from V and 0 bases from J, leaving 7 bases between. This CDR3 is 15 amino acids long. The germline V gene has CDR1 SGDLS and CDR2 YYNGEE. CDR3 bases: TGTGCCAGCAGCGTAGTAGGAGGCTCCTACAATGAGCAGTTCTTC. It encodes CASSVVGGSYNEQFF.